The present entry profiles one T cell receptor beta chain with its context. Its antigen is not identified. TCRdb re-derived calls from the multiplex PCR reads in MiXCR, one entry per CDR3 protein. Altogether some 200,000 distinct CDR3 sequences are present, 25% to 40% being singletons, with the ten largest covering 4% to 5.5%. The lymph nodes were axillary draining lymph nodes from breast cancer patients. The data are from a study of breast tumors, draining lymph nodes, adjacent tissues. CDR3 length: 15 residues. CDR1 and CDR2 (germline): SGHDN, FVKESK. V lost 1 base to trimming and J lost 8 bases; unmatched junction nucleotides: 8. Study outcomes and limitations: Most tumor T cells seemingly derive from lymph node, then expand in tumor. The lymph node origin of tumor T cells was framed as consistent with a hypothesis, not demonstrated. Tumors had less TCR diversity than lymph nodes, more than nontumor tissue. Compared with basal-like, luminal-like tumors shared significantly more repertoire with nontumor tissue.

The sequenced sample was axillary lymph node tissue. This TCR derives from a female donor with breast cancer. Some clones in this sample may be carry-over from other donors' samples. The chain has TRBV14 and TRBJ2-1; TRBD1 matches 7 bases. The CDR3 region has the DNA TGTGCCAGCAGCCAAGGACAGGGCATGTCCTATGAGCAGTTCTTC. Its protein product is CASSQGQGMSYEQFF.